This T cell receptor beta chain was identified in a study of CD4 and CD8 cells across lung adenocarcinoma regions (dated by TCRdb to the late 2010s). Turning to the overall study: The study examined intratumor heterogeneity of the T cell receptor repertoire by comparing tumor centers with tumor margins.

Donors were patients with localized lung adenocarcinoma, a subtype of non-small cell lung cancer. The centers of localized lung adenocarcinomas were where the samples came from. For TCR repertoire analysis, CD4+ T cells from tumor tissue were profiled separately from CD8+ T cells. Libraries came from PCR. Data came from a HiSeq X Ten. Through fastp at Q25 and MiXCR, TCRdb rebuilt clones from the public reads, retaining in-frame beta chains. Identical CDR3 protein sequences are pooled into one entry, listed with their most common genes and DNA. Present in this sample are about 23,000 distinct CDR3 sequences, around 50% of which were seen just once. 20% to 25% of the sample is taken by the ten largest. Concerning this clonotype itself: The antigen it binds to is not known. One junction end does not reproduce the germline sequence, and a read error may be involved.

The CDR3, from cysteine to phenylalanine, totals 14 residues. Only the CDR3 part of the read is kept: 42 bases, read in frame from the first base. In the germline V gene, CDR1 corresponds to MNHNS and CDR2 to SASEGT. The receptor comes from a male donor with lung adenocarcinoma. The CD4 and CD8 labels of this study may be unreliable. The chain is made from TRBV6-1 and TRBJ2-3; the D gene assignment is ambiguous. The sample consisted of CD4+ T cells from the center of a lung tumor. The cell subset or site label on this specimen signifies: tumor center region. The bases read TGTGCGGGCAGTGGCGCTGGCCGCACAGATACCCAGTATTTT. It codes for CAGSGAGRTDTQYF.